The 18 T cell receptor beta chains below all came from one sample that was sequenced in a study of cytomegalovirus exposure and HLA in healthy donors (TCRdb year 2017). Libraries came from the immunoSEQ multiplex PCR assay. For the multiplex PCR, a mixture combining 60 forward primers for TCR Vbeta segments and 13 reverse primers for TCR Jbeta segments was used. Drawn from immuneACCESS, this table holds only the in-frame rearrangements with V and J called that TCRdb kept. Clones are partly lost; checked studies trace under half to an unresolved V gene and leave the rest unexplained. Present in this sample are around 65,000 clones, about 63% of which were seen just once. Roughly 17% of the sample belongs to the ten largest clones. Sequenced sample: PBMCs. These receptors came from a man aged 40-50 years in good health and CMV-seropositive.

The chain joins TRBV25-1 to TRBJ2-7, with 11 bases identical to TRBD1. The germline V gene has CDR1 MGHDK and CDR2 SYGVNS. This CDR3 is built from 15 residues. V trimming: 10 bases; J trimming: 0 bases; junction bases outside the gene matches: 8. Here the CDR3 reads CATRSGTGGSYEQYF. The CDR3 nucleotides are TGTGCCACCCGTTCCGGGACAGGGGGCTCCTACGAGCAGTACTTC.

V usage is TRBV2 and J usage is TRBJ2-7, with TRBD1 matching 9 bases. Germline trimming cut 3 bases from V and 0 bases from J; bases unmatched to any gene: 3. CDR1 and CDR2 (germline): SNHLY, FYNNEI. The CDR3 loop spans 15 amino acids. Here the CDR3 DNA reads TGTGCCAGCAGTGAGAGGACAGGGGCCTCCTACGAGCAGTACTTC. It yields the protein CASSERTGASYEQYF. Supplemented by reference TRBV2 and TRBJ2-7, the full variable domain reads EPEVTQTPSHQVTQMGQEVILRCVPISNHLYFYWYRQILGQKVEFLVSFYNNEISEKSEIFDDQFSVERPDGSNFTLKIRSTKLEDSAMYFCASSERTGASYEQYFGPGTRLTVT.

The rearrangement links TRBV9 to TRBJ1-2, with TRBD1 matching 8 bases. V trimming: 0 bases; J trimming: 5 bases; junction bases outside the gene matches: 6. CDR1 and CDR2 from the germline V gene are SGDLS and YYNGEE. The CDR3 sequence is 15 residues long. In DNA, the CDR3 is TGTGCCAGCAGCGTAGATGGGGGACAGGTTTATGGCTACACCTTC. Protein sequence: CASSVDGGQVYGYTF. Full variable domain (outside the CDR3, taken from reference TRBV9 and TRBJ1-2): DSGVTQTPKHLITATGQRVTLRCSPRSGDLSVYWYQQSLDQGLQFLIQYYNGEERAKGNILERFSAQQFPDLHSELNLSSLELGDSALYFCASSVDGGQVYGYTFGSGTRLTVV.

The chain is built from TRBV27 and TRBJ1-5; TRBD1 aligns across 7 bases. CDR3 size: 13 residues. V was pared by 3 bases and J by 4 bases, with 0 bases of the junction left unmatched. Per the germline V gene, CDR1 is MNHEY and CDR2 is SMNVEV (reference sequence). In DNA form, the CDR3 reads TGTGCCAGCAGTTTGACAGGGAATCAGCCCCAGCATTTT. It encodes CASSLTGNQPQHF.

The chain couples TRBV30 to TRBJ2-5; TRBD2 matches at 8 bases. With 3 bases clipped from V and 5 bases from J, the junction kept 8 bases outside the gene matches. The CDR3 has 14 amino acids. Germline V CDR1 and CDR2: GTSNPN, SVGIG (reference sequence). CDR3 bases: TGTGCCTGGAGCCGGGGGGGGTCCGGCGAGACCCAGTACTTC. Protein sequence: CAWSRGGSGETQYF.

J is TRBJ2-6 and V is TRBV19, with 8 bases matching TRBD1. This CDR3 is built from 18 residues. Trimming cost V 1 base and J 2 bases; bases outside gene matches: 7. Germline CDR1 LNHDA, CDR2 SQIVND (reference sequence). The CDR3 loop is CASSIAGQVIAGANVLTF. CDR3 in DNA: TGTGCCAGTAGTATAGCGGGACAGGTAATTGCTGGGGCCAACGTCCTGACTTTC.

V and J are TRBV7-2 and TRBJ2-7, with D possibly matching TRBD1 (6 bases). V dropped 3 bases and J dropped 5 bases, with 14 bases sitting between them. The CDR3 is made up of 14 amino acids. Germline V gene data show CDR1 as SGHTA and CDR2 as FQGNSA. The CDR3 loop is CASSFLEGHNEQYF. Written as DNA, the CDR3 is TGTGCCAGCAGCTTCCTCGAGGGACACAACGAGCAGTACTTC.

V gene TRBV30 combines with J gene TRBJ2-3; possibly TRBD2 for D (5 bases). The CDR3 contains 12 residues. CDR1 is GTSNPN and CDR2 is SVGIG in the germline V gene (reference sequence). Deletions cut 0 bases from V and 4 bases from J, with 5 bases between. CDR3 protein: CAWSVLADTQYF. In DNA form, the CDR3 reads TGTGCCTGGAGTGTACTAGCAGATACGCAGTATTTT.

This clone has a single count. The chain is built from TRBV10-3 and TRBJ2-2, with D tentatively TRBD1 (5 bases). The CDR3 consists of 14 residues. The V and J ends lost 4 bases and 6 bases respectively, with 12 bases between them. Germline lookup yields CDR1 ENHRY and CDR2 SYGVKD. In DNA form, the CDR3 reads TGTGCCATCAGTGCAGGGCCAATGGCCGGGGAGCTGTTTTTT. Encoded protein: CAISAGPMAGELFF.

The rearrangement uses TRBV16 and TRBJ2-7; 7 positions match TRBD1. The V gene's germline CDR1 is KGHSY and CDR2 FQNENV. Trimming removed 3 bases from V and 0 bases from J; junction bases left unmatched: 11. The CDR3 has 17 amino acids. CDR3 nucleotides: TGTGCCAGCAGCCACCCCTCGGACAGGCGTAGCTCCTACGAGCAGTACTTC. Its translation is CASSHPSDRRSSYEQYF.

CDR3 protein: CASSEALGWDPGREQFF. The CDR3, as DNA: TGTGCCAGCAGTGAAGCGCTTGGGTGGGACCCCGGGAGGGAGCAGTTCTTC. The V and J genes are TRBV2 and TRBJ2-1; 7 bases are shared with TRBD2. The ends lost 0 bases at V and 10 bases at J; junction bases unmatched: 15. The CDR3 consists of 17 residues. Germline V gene sequence: CDR1 SNHLY, CDR2 FYNNEI.

This clone was observed once. The chain combines TRBV29-1 with TRBJ2-7, with TRBD2 as a possible D gene (6 bases). CDR1 and CDR2 from the germline V gene are SQVTM and ANQGSEA. V dropped 4 bases and J dropped 3 bases, with 16 bases sitting between them. The CDR3 runs to 14 residues. The CDR3, as DNA: TGCAGCGTTGTTCGGCAGGGACTCGTCTACGAGCAGTACTTC. Amino acid sequence: CSVVRQGLVYEQYF.

About this clone: One end of the junction fails to match germline, which may point to a read error. V is TRBV7-9 and J is TRBJ2-5; 8 bases map to TRBD1. The germline gives CDR1 SEHNR, CDR2 FQNEAQ (reference sequence). The CDR3 is made up of 18 amino acids. In nucleotides, the CDR3 is TGTTCCAGCAGCTCCCCCTTTCGATACAGGGGGGTGGCAGAGACCCAGTACTTC. This sequence encodes CSSSSPFRYRGVAETQYF.

This clone was recorded a few times. This sequence joins TRBV4-2 and TRBJ1-1; D gene unclear. Per the germline V gene, CDR1 is LGHNA and CDR2 is YNFKEQ. Trimming pared 0 bases from V and 1 base from J, leaving 9 bases between. CDR3 length: 15 residues. The CDR3 is CASSQDDSGNTEAFF. CDR3 coding DNA: TGTGCCAGCAGCCAAGATGATTCCGGGAACACTGAAGCTTTCTTT.

The chain joins TRBV5-1 to TRBJ2-2; D is ambiguous. Germline values: CDR1 SGHRS, CDR2 YFSETQ. This CDR3 is 12 amino acids long. Trimming shortened V by 3 bases and J by 4 bases, and 4 bases separated the two germline ends. CDR3 sequence (DNA): TGCGCCAGCAGCTACGGCACCGGGGAGCTGTTTTTT. This translates into CASSYGTGELFF.

As regards this clone: At one end the junction does not follow the germline gene, possibly because of a read error. J is TRBJ1-2 and V is TRBV7-9; D uncertain. CDR1 is SEHNR, CDR2 FQNEAQ, per germline (reference sequence). This CDR3 has 16 residues. CDR3 nucleotide sequence: TGTTCCAGCAGAGTAGCGGAGGCACCAGCACTCTATGGCTACACCTTC. Translation gives CSSRVAEAPALYGYTF.

This clone showed up just a few times. The V gene is TRBV18, the J gene TRBJ1-4; D call uncertain. Germline V gives CDR1 KGHSH, CDR2 LQKENI. V was trimmed by 5 bases and J by 0 bases, leaving 13 bases between them. The CDR3 has 16 amino acids. Here the CDR3 DNA reads TGTGCCAGCTCATTTTCGGGGAGCACAACTAATGAAAAACTGTTTTTT. It yields the protein CASSFSGSTTNEKLFF. Filled out from reference TRBV18 and TRBJ1-4, the complete variable domain reads NAGVMQNPRHLVRRRGQEARLRCSPMKGHSHVYWYRQLPEEGLKFMVYLQKENIIDESGMPKERFSAEFPKEGPSILRIQQVVRGDSAAYFCASSFSGSTTNEKLFFGSGTQLSVL.

The V call is TRBV9, the J call TRBJ2-5, with D perhaps TRBD1 (5 bases). The CDR3 has 14 amino acids. Looked up from germline, CDR1 is SGDLS and CDR2 is YYNGEE. V lost 1 base and J lost 2, with 9 bases in between. The CDR3 reads CASSVRPGQETQYF. CDR3 DNA: TGTGCCAGCAGCGTAAGGCCAGGGCAAGAGACCCAGTACTTC.